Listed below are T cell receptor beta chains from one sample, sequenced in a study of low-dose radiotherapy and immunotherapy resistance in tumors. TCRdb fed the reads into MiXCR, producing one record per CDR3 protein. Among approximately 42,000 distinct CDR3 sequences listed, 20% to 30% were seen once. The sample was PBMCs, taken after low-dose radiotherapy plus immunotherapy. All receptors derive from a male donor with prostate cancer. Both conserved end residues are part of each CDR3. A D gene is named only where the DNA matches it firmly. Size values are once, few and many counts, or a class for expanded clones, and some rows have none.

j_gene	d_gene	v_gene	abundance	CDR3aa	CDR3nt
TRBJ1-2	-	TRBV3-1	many	CASSQLYGYTF	TGTGCCAGCAGCCAACTCTATGGCTACACCTTC
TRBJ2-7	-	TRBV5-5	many	CASNTGFEQYF	TGTGCCAGCAACACAGGGTTCGAGCAGTACTTC
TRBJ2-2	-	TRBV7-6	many	CASSLSGTNTGELFF	TGTGCCAGCAGCTTGTCGGGGACGAACACCGGGGAGCTGTTTTTT
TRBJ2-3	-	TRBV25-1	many	CASSARRNRGTDTQYF	TGTGCCAGCAGTGCTCGAAGGAACCGGGGGACAGATACGCAGTATTTT
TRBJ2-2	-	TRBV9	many	CASSGLPLNTGELFF	TGTGCCAGCAGCGGGTTACCGCTCAACACCGGGGAGCTGTTTTTT
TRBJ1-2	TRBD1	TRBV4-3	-	CASSQDGQGTFGYTF	TGCGCCAGCAGCCAAGATGGACAGGGGACCTTCGGCTACACCTTC
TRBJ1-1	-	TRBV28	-	CASSFGGSIAEAFF	TGTGCCAGCAGTTTCGGGGGTTCTATTGCTGAAGCTTTCTTT
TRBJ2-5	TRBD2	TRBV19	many	CASSIQRTSGGETQYF	TGTGCCAGTAGTATACAAAGGACTAGCGGAGGGGAGACCCAGTACTTC
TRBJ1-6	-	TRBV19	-	CASRTQGNSPLHF	TGTGCCAGTAGAACACAGGGAAATTCACCCCTCCACTTT
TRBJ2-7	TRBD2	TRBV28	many	CASSSGLAGGYYEQYF	TGTGCCAGCAGTTCGGGACTAGCGGGAGGATACTACGAGCAGTACTTC
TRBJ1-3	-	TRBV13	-	CASTLGLSGNTIYF	TGTGCCAGCACCCTAGGGCTATCTGGAAACACCATATATTTT
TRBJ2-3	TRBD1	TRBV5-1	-	CASSLGVRTGSTDTQYF	TGCGCCAGCAGCTTGGGGGTACGGACAGGGAGCACAGATACGCAGTATTTT
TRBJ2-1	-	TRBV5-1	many	CASSLAVGITEQFF	TGCGCCAGCAGCTTGGCGGTTGGGATTACGGAGCAGTTCTTC
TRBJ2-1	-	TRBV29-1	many	CSVGGSPDGYNEQFF	TGCAGCGTTGGGGGCAGTCCCGACGGCTACAATGAGCAGTTCTTC
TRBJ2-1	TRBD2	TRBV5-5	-	CASSLALAGFNEQFF	TGTGCCAGCAGCTTGGCACTAGCGGGATTCAATGAGCAGTTCTTC
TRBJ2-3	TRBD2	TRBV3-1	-	CASSQLAGNSDTQYF	TGTGCCAGCAGCCAACTAGCGGGAAATTCAGATACGCAGTATTTT
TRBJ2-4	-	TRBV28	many	CASSLAGQGVNIQYF	TGTGCCAGCAGTTTAGCGGGTCAGGGTGTCAACATTCAGTACTTC
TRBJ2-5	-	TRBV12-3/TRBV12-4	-	CASSWGETQYF	TGTGCCAGCAGTTGGGGCGAGACCCAGTACTTC
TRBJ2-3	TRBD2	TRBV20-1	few	CSAPTSGRGTDTQYF	TGCAGTGCCCCGACTAGCGGGAGAGGGACAGATACGCAGTATTTT
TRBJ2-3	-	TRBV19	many	CASSVGSGTDTQYF	TGTGCCAGTAGCGTCGGTTCCGGCACAGATACGCAGTATTTT
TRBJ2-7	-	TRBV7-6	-	CASSLGVSSSRNEQYF	TGTGCCAGCAGCTTAGGGGTCTCTTCTAGTCGGAACGAGCAGTACTTC
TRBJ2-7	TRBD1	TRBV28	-	CASSPTLPGQAAEQYF	TGTGCCAGCAGTCCAACCCTTCCGGGACAGGCAGCCGAGCAGTACTTC
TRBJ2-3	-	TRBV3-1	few	CASSQDQGDTQYF	TGTGCCAGCAGCCAAGATCAGGGGGATACGCAGTATTTT
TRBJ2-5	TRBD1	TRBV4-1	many	CASSQDGTGGTQYF	TGCGCCAGCAGCCAAGATGGTACAGGGGGGACCCAGTACTTC
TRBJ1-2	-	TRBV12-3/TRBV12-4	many	CASSSPIGGDYGYTF	TGTGCCAGCAGTTCCCCAATCGGGGGAGACTATGGCTACACCTTC
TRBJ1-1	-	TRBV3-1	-	CASSQVIRGRKTEAFF	TGTGCCAGCAGCCAAGTGATCAGGGGAAGAAAAACTGAAGCTTTCTTT
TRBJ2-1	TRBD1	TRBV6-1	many	CASIRQGAYNEQFF	TGTGCCAGCATTAGACAGGGGGCCTACAATGAGCAGTTCTTC
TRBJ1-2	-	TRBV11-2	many	CASSLDKGHYGYTF	TGTGCCAGCAGCTTAGATAAGGGGCACTATGGCTACACCTTC
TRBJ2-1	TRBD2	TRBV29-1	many	CSVAPTSGGKQFF	TGCAGCGTTGCACCCACCAGCGGGGGCAAGCAGTTCTTC
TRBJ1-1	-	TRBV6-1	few	CASSETWRKGTEAFF	TGTGCCAGCAGTGAGACTTGGCGGAAGGGCACTGAAGCTTTCTTT
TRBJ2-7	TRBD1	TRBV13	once	CASSLAGDRRASSYEQYF	TGTGCCAGCAGCTTAGCTGGGGACAGAAGAGCGTCGTCCTACGAGCAGTACTTC
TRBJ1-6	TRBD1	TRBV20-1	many	CSARSTGNSPLHF	TGCAGTGCTAGATCGACAGGGAATTCACCCCTCCACTTT
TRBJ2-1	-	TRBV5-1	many	CASSKTGTIVGGSYNEQFF	TGCGCCAGCAGCAAAACCGGGACCATAGTGGGGGGCTCCTACAATGAGCAGTTCTTC
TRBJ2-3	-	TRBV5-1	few	CASSLDPHIDTQYF	TGCGCCAGCAGCCTGGATCCGCATATAGATACGCAGTATTTT